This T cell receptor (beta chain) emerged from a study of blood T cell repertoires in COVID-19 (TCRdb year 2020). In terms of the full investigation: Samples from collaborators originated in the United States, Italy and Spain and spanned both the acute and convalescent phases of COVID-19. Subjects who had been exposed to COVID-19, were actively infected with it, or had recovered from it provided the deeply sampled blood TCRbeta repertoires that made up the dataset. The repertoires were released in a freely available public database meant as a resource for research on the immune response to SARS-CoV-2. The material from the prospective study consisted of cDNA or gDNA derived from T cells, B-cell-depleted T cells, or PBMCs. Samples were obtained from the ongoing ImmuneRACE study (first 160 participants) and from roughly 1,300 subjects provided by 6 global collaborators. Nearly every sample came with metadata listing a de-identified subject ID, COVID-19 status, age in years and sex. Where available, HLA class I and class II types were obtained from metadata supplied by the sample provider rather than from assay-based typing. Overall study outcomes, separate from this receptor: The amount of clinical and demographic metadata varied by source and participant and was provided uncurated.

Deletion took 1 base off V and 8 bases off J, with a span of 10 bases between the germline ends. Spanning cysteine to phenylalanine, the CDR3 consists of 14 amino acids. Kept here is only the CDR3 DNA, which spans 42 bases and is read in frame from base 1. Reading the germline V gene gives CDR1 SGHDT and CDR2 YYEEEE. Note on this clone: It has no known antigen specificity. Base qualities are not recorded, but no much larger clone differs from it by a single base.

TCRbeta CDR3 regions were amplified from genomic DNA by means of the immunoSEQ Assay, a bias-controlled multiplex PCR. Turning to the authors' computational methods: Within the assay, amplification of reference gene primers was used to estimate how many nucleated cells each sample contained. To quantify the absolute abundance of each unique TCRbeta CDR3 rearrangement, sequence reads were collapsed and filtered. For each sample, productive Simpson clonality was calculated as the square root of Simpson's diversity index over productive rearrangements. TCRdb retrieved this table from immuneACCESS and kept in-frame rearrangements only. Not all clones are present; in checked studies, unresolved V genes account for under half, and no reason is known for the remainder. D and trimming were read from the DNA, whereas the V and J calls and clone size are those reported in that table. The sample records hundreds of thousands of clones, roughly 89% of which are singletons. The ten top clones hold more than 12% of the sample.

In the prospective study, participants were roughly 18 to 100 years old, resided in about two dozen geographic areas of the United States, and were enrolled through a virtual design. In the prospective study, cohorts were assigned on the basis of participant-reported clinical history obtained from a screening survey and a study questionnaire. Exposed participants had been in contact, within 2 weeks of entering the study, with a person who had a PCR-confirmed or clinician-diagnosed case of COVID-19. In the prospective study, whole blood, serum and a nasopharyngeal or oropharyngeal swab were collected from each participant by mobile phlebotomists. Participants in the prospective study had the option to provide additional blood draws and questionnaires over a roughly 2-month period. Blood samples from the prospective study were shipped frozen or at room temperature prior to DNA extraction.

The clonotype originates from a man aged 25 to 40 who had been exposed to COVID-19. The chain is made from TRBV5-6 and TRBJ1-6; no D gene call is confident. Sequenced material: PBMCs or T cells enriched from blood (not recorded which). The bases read TGTGCCAGCAGCTTGTCCCACAGCTATTCACCCCTCCACTTT. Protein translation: CASSLSHSYSPLHF. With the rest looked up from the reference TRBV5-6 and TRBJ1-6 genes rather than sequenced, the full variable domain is DAGVTQSPTHLIKTRGQQVTLRCSPKSGHDTVSWYQQALGQGPQFIFQYYEEEERQRGNFPDRFSGHQFPNYSSELNVNALLLGDSALYLCASSLSHSYSPLHFGNGTRLTVT.